The 29 T cell receptor beta chains in this list originate from one sample, sequenced in a study of control samples from healthy donors and cancer patients. Sequencing was performed with immunoSEQ multiplex PCR; in TCRdb, only in-frame clones are kept and a portion is missing. There are approximately 86,000 clones in the sample; roughly 84% occur only once, and around 2.1% lies in the top ten. Sequenced: blood. These receptors all stem from a woman aged 40-49 years in good health.

Only a few counts were recorded for this clone. CDR3 nucleotide sequence: TGTGCCAGGGACCGACGGGGACATAGCAATCAGCCCCAGCATTTT. It translates to CARDRRGHSNQPQHF. V is TRBV5-4 and J is TRBJ1-5, with a weak D call TRBD1 (6 bases). The CDR3 contains 15 residues. CDR1 and CDR2 from the germline V gene are SGHNT and YYREEE (reference sequence). V was clipped by 8 bases and J by 0 bases, with 15 bases between them. Based on the CDR3 plus reference TRBV5-4 and TRBJ1-5, the full variable domain is ETGVTQSPTHLIKTRGQQVTLRCSSQSGHNTVSWYQQALGQGPQFIFQYYREEENGRGNFPPRFSGLQFPNYSSELNVNALELDDSALYLCARDRRGHSNQPQHFGDGTRLSIL.

Comment on this clone: One base away lies a much larger clone, so this may be a sequencing read error. This chain joins TRBV13 and TRBJ2-6; D not certain. V lost 0 bases and J 2 bases, leaving 5 bases between the germline ends. The CDR3 extends over 15 amino acids. Looked up from germline, CDR1 is PRHDT and CDR2 is FYEKMQ (reference sequence). The CDR3 reads CASSLGGAGANVLTF. DNA for the CDR3: TGTGCCAGCAGCTTAGGGGGCGCTGGGGCCAACGTCCTGACTTTC.

The chain recombines TRBV18 with TRBJ1-2; 9 bases align to TRBD1. Trimming at V came to 0 bases and at J to 7 bases, leaving 9 bases not matched to a gene. The CDR3 extends over 16 amino acids. The germline gives CDR1 KGHSH, CDR2 LQKENI. The CDR3 region has the DNA TGTGCCAGCTCACCACCTGGGCTACAGGGGGCGACTGGCTACACCTTC. Its protein is CASSPPGLQGATGYTF.

V gene TRBV5-1 combines with J gene TRBJ2-3, with TRBD1 as a possible D gene (5 bases). V lost 4 bases and J 0 bases, leaving 12 bases between the germline ends. The CDR3 is made up of 15 amino acids. Per germline, CDR1 SGHRS and CDR2 YFSETQ. For the CDR3, the DNA is TGCGCCAGCAGCCTAACGGACATTAGCACAGATACGCAGTATTTT. Residues: CASSLTDISTDTQYF.

This clone has just a few counts. The chain uses TRBV27 and TRBJ1-5, with TRBD1 matching 9 bases. This CDR3 comprises 14 residues. V lost 5 bases to trimming and J lost 7 bases; unmatched junction nucleotides: 6. In germline, CDR1 is MNHEY, CDR2 SMNVEV (reference sequence). In DNA, the CDR3 is TGTGCCAGCAGTCTCGGGACAGGGAACCAGCCCCAGCATTTT. Protein sequence: CASSLGTGNQPQHF.

This chain links TRBV30 with TRBJ1-5; D may be TRBD1 (5 bases). The V gene's germline CDR1 is GTSNPN and CDR2 SVGIG (reference sequence). Trimming took off 1 base at V and 2 bases at J, with 6 bases between the two ends. The CDR3 is 13 residues long. The CDR3 is CAWSGGGNQPQHF. DNA of the CDR3: TGTGCCTGGAGTGGAGGGGGCAATCAGCCCCAGCATTTT.

The CDR3 bases are TGCGCCAGCAGCCACCGGGTCATCCAACGCACAGATACGCAGTATTTT. It translates to CASSHRVIQRTDTQYF. The V call is TRBV4-3, the J call TRBJ2-3; D gene ambiguous. Germline values: CDR1 LGHNA, CDR2 YSLEER. This CDR3 spans 16 amino acids. V gave up 3 bases and J gave up 1 base, with 14 bases separating them.

V and J are TRBV6-1 and TRBJ1-3; D not resolved. Germline CDR1 MNHNS, CDR2 SASEGT. The germline V and J ends were trimmed by 2 bases and 0 bases, with 8 bases remaining between them. The CDR3 sequence is 15 residues long. The CDR3 is CASSETVFSGNTIYF. The CDR3 nucleotides are TGTGCCAGCAGTGAAACAGTATTCTCTGGAAACACCATATATTTT.

This chain uses TRBV7-3 with TRBJ2-3, with TRBD2 matching 11 bases. The V gene end was trimmed by 2 bases and the J gene end by 4 bases; junction bases not matched to a gene: 8. Germline CDR1 is SGHTA and CDR2 is FQGTGA. The CDR3 sequence is 17 residues long. The CDR3 DNA reads TGTGCCAGCAGCTTAGGGTTAGCGGGGGGGCCCTCAGATACGCAGTATTTT. Protein sequence: CASSLGLAGGPSDTQYF.

CDR3 bases: TGTGCCAGCAGACCCAGGAGGACTAGCAGGAGCTCCTACAATGAGCAGTTCTTC. Translated, it gives CASRPRRTSRSSYNEQFF. This chain connects TRBV27 to TRBJ2-1, with 8 bases lining up with TRBD2. This CDR3 comprises 18 residues. Trimming removed 6 bases from V and 0 bases from J; junction bases left unmatched: 13. Germline V lookup: CDR1 MNHEY, CDR2 SMNVEV (reference sequence).

This clone was observed a single time. V usage is TRBV9 and J usage is TRBJ2-1; tentatively, D is TRBD2 (6 bases). The CDR3 has 17 residues. Deletions cut 0 bases from V and 5 bases from J, with 18 bases between. Germline values: CDR1 SGDLS, CDR2 YYNGEE. The CDR3 sequence: CASSVGLREVGDNEQFF. The CDR3, as DNA: TGTGCCAGCAGCGTAGGCTTGAGGGAGGTCGGAGACAATGAGCAGTTCTTC.

Only one count was recorded for this clone. The chain couples TRBV6-5 to TRBJ1-1; 9 bases agree with TRBD1. Looked up from germline, CDR1 is MNHEY and CDR2 is SVGAGI. J gave up 4 bases and V 5 bases, and 5 bases lay outside the gene matches. The CDR3 consists of 14 residues. CDR3 DNA: TGTGCCAGCAGTCCACAGGGGGCCGGCACTGAAGCTTTCTTT. Residues: CASSPQGAGTEAFF.

The chain combines TRBV7-3 with TRBJ1-1; D gene uncertain. The CDR3 totals 13 residues. V lost 3 bases and J 3 bases, leaving 8 bases between the germline ends. Germline loops: CDR1 SGHTA, CDR2 FQGTGA. The CDR3 DNA reads as TGTGCCAGCAGCTTGGACGCCGACACTGAAGCTTTCTTT. It translates to CASSLDADTEAFF.

This rearrangement joins TRBV4-1 to TRBJ1-2; unclear D gene. Germline values: CDR1 MGHRA, CDR2 YSYEKL. With 1 base removed from V and 3 bases from J, the gap between germline ends came to 12 bases. The CDR3 consists of 15 residues. The CDR3 DNA follows: TGCGCCAGCAGCCAAGCCGGGTCTACCTACTATGGCTACACCTTC. Amino acid sequence: CASSQAGSTYYGYTF.

The chain joins TRBV7-2 to TRBJ1-1, with D unclear. CDR1 and CDR2 from the germline V gene are SGHTA and FQGNSA. The CDR3 has 14 amino acids. V dropped 1 base and J dropped 6 bases, with 12 bases sitting between them. For the CDR3, the DNA is TGTGCCAGCAGCTTAGACACGGGATTATCTGAAGCTTTCTTT. Translating it yields CASSLDTGLSEAFF.

The gene calls are TRBV12-3 or TRBV12-4 and TRBJ2-2; D uncertain. Trimming stripped 3 bases from V and 3 bases from J, with 5 bases between. The CDR3 length is 13 residues. The DNA of the CDR3 is TGTGCCAGCAGTTTCAGTGACACCGGGGAGCTGTTTTTT. Its protein product is CASSFSDTGELFF.

This chain uses TRBV16 with TRBJ1-1, with no clear D. The length of the CDR3 is 14 residues. V shed 0 bases and J shed 8 bases, with 13 bases lying between them. Germline V gene lookup returns CDR1 KGHSY and CDR2 FQNENV. In DNA form, the CDR3 reads TGTGCCAGCAGCCAATCTCATGTTGGGCAGGAAGCTTTCTTT. It specifies CASSQSHVGQEAFF.

This chain connects TRBV6-5 to TRBJ2-7; D tentatively fits TRBD1 or TRBD2 (6 bases each). The CDR3 length is 15 residues. Trimming stripped 8 bases from V and 1 base from J, with 18 bases between. From germline, CDR1 is MNHEY and CDR2 SVGAGI. The CDR3 DNA sequence: TGTGCCAGCTGGGGTGCAGGGGCGGGGTCCTACGAGCAGTACTTC. Translating it yields CASWGAGAGSYEQYF.

The V call is TRBV5-6, the J call TRBJ1-1; weak D call: TRBD1 (5 bases). CDR3 length: 14 residues. V lost 4 bases, J lost 4 bases, and 14 bases lay in between. Per germline, CDR1 SGHDT and CDR2 YYEEEE. CDR3 sequence reads: CASSVPGLSTEAFF. CDR3 DNA sequence: TGTGCCAGCAGCGTTCCGGGACTGTCCACTGAAGCTTTCTTT.

The chain has TRBV27 and TRBJ2-7; no clear D. The V gene lost 3 bases and the J gene lost 2 bases, with 14 bases spanning the gap. CDR3 size: 15 residues. Germline assignment: CDR1 MNHEY and CDR2 SMNVEV (reference sequence). The CDR3 DNA sequence: TGTGCCAGCAGTTTGAAGAGTCCTCCCACCTACGAGCAGTACTTC. This translates into CASSLKSPPTYEQYF.

V gene TRBV4-3 combines with J gene TRBJ2-3; D possibly corresponds to TRBD2 (6 bases). CDR1 is LGHNA, CDR2 YSLEER, per germline. V lost 1 base, J lost 4 bases, and 12 bases lay in between. The CDR3 is 15 amino acids. CDR3 residues: CASSQGRDWADTQYF. CDR3 coding DNA: TGCGCCAGCAGCCAAGGGAGGGATTGGGCAGATACGCAGTATTTT.

This chain links TRBV3-1 (or the pseudogene TRBV3-2) with TRBJ2-1; TRBD2 aligns across 11 bases. CDR1 is LGHDT, CDR2 YNNKEL, per germline (reference sequence). The CDR3 runs to 15 residues. V lost 1 base, J lost 6 bases, and 2 bases stayed unmatched. The CDR3 DNA is TGTGCCAGCAGCCAAGGGCTAGCGGGGGGCAATGAGCAGTTCTTC. The encoded protein is CASSQGLAGGNEQFF.

The genes are TRBV2 and TRBJ2-6; the D is unclear. CDR3 length: 16 residues. The germline V gene encodes CDR1 SNHLY and CDR2 FYNNEI. Trimming pared 1 base from V and 2 bases from J, leaving 9 bases between. CDR3: CASSEGARAGANVLTF. In DNA, the CDR3 is TGTGCCAGCAGTGAAGGAGCTCGGGCTGGGGCCAACGTCCTGACTTTC.

This clone was seen more than once but under ten times. This chain connects TRBV3-1 (or the pseudogene TRBV3-2) to TRBJ2-1, with D maybe TRBD1 (6 bases). CDR3 length equals 18 residues. V was clipped by 11 bases and J by 0 bases, with 26 bases between them. Germline V lookup: CDR1 LGHDT, CDR2 YNNKEL (reference sequence). The CDR3 DNA sequence: TGTGCCGGACTGTGGGGGCTAATTCGGTTTAGCTCCTACAATGAGCAGTTCTTC. Its translation is CAGLWGLIRFSSYNEQFF.

The chain employs TRBV20-1 and TRBJ2-1, with D unclear. Germline V gene lookup returns CDR1 DFQATT and CDR2 SNEGSKA (reference sequence). V shed 6 bases and J shed 5 bases, with 5 bases lying between them. The CDR3 extends over 10 amino acids. The CDR3 sequence: CSASHNEQFF. The CDR3 DNA sequence: TGCAGTGCCAGCCACAATGAGCAGTTCTTC.

V gene TRBV7-2 combines with J gene TRBJ2-6, with D unresolved. V was shortened by 1 base and J by 4 bases, with 14 bases between the two germline ends. The CDR3 is 17 amino acids. Germline V gene sequence: CDR1 SGHTA, CDR2 FQGNSA. CDR3 sequence: CASSLGGAASGANVLTF. In DNA, the CDR3 is TGTGCCAGCAGCTTAGGAGGCGCGGCCTCGGGGGCCAACGTCCTGACTTTC.

The rearrangement uses TRBV6-4 and TRBJ2-3, with D possibly TRBD1 on 6 matching bases. Trimming took off 4 bases at V and 3 bases at J, with 17 bases between the two ends. Germline lookup yields CDR1 MRHNA and CDR2 SNTAGT. This CDR3 has 16 amino acids. CDR3 in DNA: TGTGCCAGCAGTGCGGCCCGAGGGGGAAAGACAGATACGCAGTATTTT. Translated, it gives CASSAARGGKTDTQYF.

This clone was observed once. The chain employs TRBV12-3 or TRBV12-4 and TRBJ1-1; D call uncertain. CDR3 size: 11 residues. V dropped 5 bases and J dropped 4 bases, with 5 bases sitting between them. As DNA, the CDR3 is TGTGCCAGCAGTGCCGCCACTGAAGCTTTCTTT. This encodes CASSAATEAFF.

The chain recombines TRBV23-1 with TRBJ1-2; 8 bases fit TRBD1. TRBV23-1 is an ORF, with its function uncertain. The V segment lost 3 bases and the J segment 4 bases; nucleotides outside the gene matches: 10. The CDR3 loop spans 16 amino acids. CDR3 sequence (DNA): TGCGCCAGCAGTCACCGTGGACAGGGTAATTCCTATGGCTACACCTTC. It yields the protein CASSHRGQGNSYGYTF.